This T cell receptor (beta chain) appears in the sequencing data of a study of cytomegalovirus exposure and HLA in healthy donors. Germline assignment: CDR1 SQVTM and CDR2 ANQGSEA. CDR3 length: 15 residues. V lost 3 bases, J lost 0 bases, and 7 bases stayed unmatched. With respect to this clone: Its antigen is undetermined.

In the PCR, 60 Vbeta and 13 Jbeta primers were used. Generated by immunoSEQ multiplex PCR, the TCRdb table keeps only in-frame clones and is missing some. This sample yields approximately 150,000 clones, of which around 80% are seen a single time; about 3.4% belongs to the top ten. Study-wide points: Previous analysis showed most TCR beta V segments were productive about 90% or about 30% of the time.

The chain links TRBV29-1 to TRBJ2-7; 8 positions match TRBD2. Sequenced material: PBMCs. The origin of this receptor is a man between 18 and 29 years old in good health and CMV-seropositive. The CDR3 coding sequence is TGCAGCGTTGAGCCACTAGCGGTGAGCTCCTACGAGCAGTACTTC. Translation: CSVEPLAVSSYEQYF.